This T cell receptor (beta chain) was recovered during a study of vaccination effects on CD4 cells after COVID-19. With respect to this clone: Antigen unknown.

The protocol was immunoSEQ multiplex PCR, while the TCRdb copy is restricted to in-frame clones and leaves out a portion. This repertoire shows 30,000 or so clones, about 66% found once; its top ten account for 25% to 30%. The CDR3 totals 15 residues. V gave up 0 bases and J gave up 10 bases, with 14 bases separating them. Per germline, CDR1 SGHRS and CDR2 YFSETQ. The ViraFEST assay expanded antigen-specific CD4+ T cells with viral peptide pools before sequencing. Following an approximately 9-day culture, CD4+ T cells were purified. This specimen was CD4+ T cells from PBMCs cultured with HCoV-229E spike peptides, taken before COVID-19 vaccination. The TCR originated in a human donor who received a COVID-19 vaccine. The chain combines TRBV5-1 with TRBJ1-6, with a possible D match to TRBD1 (5 bases). The CDR3 coding sequence is TGCGCCAGCAGCTTGGCCGATGGGGGTGGATCACCCCTCCACTTT. Translating gives CASSLADGGGSPLHF.